This T cell receptor (beta chain) was captured in a study of early T cells in non-severe SARS-CoV-2 infection. Germline CDR1 and CDR2: SGHRS and YFSETQ. Trimming left V 0 bases short and J 2 bases short, with 9 bases between. This CDR3 is 15 amino acids long. This clonotype appeared many times. TCRdb re-analysed the 5' RACE reads in MiXCR, keeping a single row per CDR3 protein. Among fewer than 35,000 distinct CDR3 sequences listed, approximately 5% were seen once. Material for sequencing was whole blood. The rearrangement uses TRBV5-1 and TRBJ2-4; D is tentatively TRBD1 or TRBD2 (6 bases each). The origin of this receptor is an adult who was a healthcare worker with PCR-confirmed SARS-CoV-2 infection or an uninfected control (not recorded which). In DNA, the CDR3 is TGCGCCAGCAGCTTGGAGGGGGGATCCAAAAACATTCAGTACTTC. It yields the protein CASSLEGGSKNIQYF.